The sequence of this T cell receptor beta chain was determined in a study of CD8 T cells in Susac syndrome (dated by TCRdb to 2018 to 2020). About the investigation overall: Of the Susac syndrome patients who were sequenced, under 10 were in clinical remission while about six had clinically active disease. At the time of blood withdrawal, Susac syndrome patients were either therapy-naive, taking corticosteroids (with some also receiving IVIg), or on IVIg alone. Repertoire sequencing was used to test whether CD8+ T cell activation and differentiation in Susac syndrome was antigen driven. Clonality of the CD8+ T cell repertoire was compared between eleven to twelve healthy donors, approximately 14 Susac syndrome patients and about 15 multiple sclerosis patients. General study outcomes and caveats: Fewer than 20 Susac-specific public clones were identified in the total CD8+ repertoire, and roughly five Susac-specific public clones were identified in the CD8+ TEMRA repertoire. Clonal expansion was seen in Susac syndrome CD8+ repertoires, peaking in CD8+ TEMRA cells and being greater in clinically active patients than in remitting ones. The number of individuals in the TCR sequencing and HLA analysis was acknowledged as relatively small.

Points on this clonotype: No antigen is known for it. Base quality data are lacking; no much larger clone is found one base away.

Peripheral blood CD8+ and CD4+ T cells from healthy donors, Susac syndrome patients and multiple sclerosis patients were profiled by high-throughput TCR beta sequencing. The Susac syndrome patients fulfilled recently defined diagnostic criteria for either definite or probable disease. CD8+ TEMRA cells were enriched by FACS, while bulk CD8+ and CD4+ T cells were purified by magnetic negative isolation. Blood was collected in EDTA tubes and processed within 24 hours, with PBMCs isolated through density gradient centrifugation. PBMCs intended for TCR sequencing were cryopreserved in liquid nitrogen and were subsequently thawed in a 37 degrees C water bath. A purity of at least 90% was achieved for sorted or isolated CD4+, CD8+ and CD8+ TEMRA cells. RNA was extracted using the RNeasy kit, and about 0.45 to 1 ug of the RNA was reverse transcribed with random hexamers. TCR beta CDR3 regions were amplified with the immunoSEQ multiplex PCR assay covering 54 Vbeta and 13 Jbeta segments. To correct PCR amplification bias, a synthetic template baseline was used for both primer optimization and computational correction. As for the authors' bioinformatics: Reads were assigned to V, D and J genes according to IMGT and analyzed in immunoSEQ Analyzer, with only productive sequences retained. Clonality was computed as one minus Shannon entropy normalized by log2 of the number of productive unique sequences. For each patient and control, public and private clones were evaluated among the 100 most prevalent clones. A clone was defined as Susac-specific if it was absent from the healthy and MS cohorts, from around 960 published viral clones and from other ImmuneACCESS disease sequences. Starting from the raw public reads, TCRdb applied fastp trimming at Q25, assembled clones with MiXCR and retained in-frame beta chains. Rows with a matching CDR3 protein are joined into one entry that keeps the most common DNA and genes. These V and J calls are TCRdb output, not the study's own analysis. This sample gives around 80,000 distinct CDR3 sequences in total; 93% of them show up just once. Approximately 0.45% of the sample belongs to the ten largest clones.

Measured from the cysteine to the phenylalanine, the CDR3 is 19 residues long. Only the CDR3 portion is preserved as DNA: 57 bases, with reading frame beginning at the first base. V lost 0 bases and J lost 0 bases; the stretch between them is 18 bases long. Recombination joined TRBV12-3 or TRBV12-4 with TRBJ2-4; the D gene may be TRBD1 or TRBD2, since each aligns over 6 bases. The material sequenced was CD8+ T cells from PBMCs. The source is a human donor with Susac syndrome. The DNA sequence reads TGTGCCAGCAGTTTAGCGGAGGGGGTTCTGGGGTTAGCCAAAAACATTCAGTACTTC. This sequence encodes CASSLAEGVLGLAKNIQYF.